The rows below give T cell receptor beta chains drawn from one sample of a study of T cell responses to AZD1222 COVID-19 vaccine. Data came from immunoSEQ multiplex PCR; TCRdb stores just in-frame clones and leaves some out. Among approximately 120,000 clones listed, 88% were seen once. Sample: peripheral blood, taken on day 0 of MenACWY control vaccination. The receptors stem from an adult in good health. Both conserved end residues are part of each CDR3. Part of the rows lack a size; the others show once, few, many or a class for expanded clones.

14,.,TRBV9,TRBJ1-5,CASSVEPGMKPQHF
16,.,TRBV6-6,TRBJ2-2,CASSYSPGRGTGELFF
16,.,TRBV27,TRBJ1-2,CASSSRRGRTNYGYTF
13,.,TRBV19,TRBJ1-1,CASSIDVWGKAFF
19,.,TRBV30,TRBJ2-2,CAWSVGLAVITRVTGELFF
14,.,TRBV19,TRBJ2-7,CASSVPGQGYEQYF
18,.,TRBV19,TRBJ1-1,CASSIHTRRNVEGTEAFF
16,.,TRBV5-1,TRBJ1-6,CASSPGGPSYNSPLHF
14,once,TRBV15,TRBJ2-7,CATSRVGATYEQYF
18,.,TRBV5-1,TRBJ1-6,CASSLGASGPIYNSPLHF
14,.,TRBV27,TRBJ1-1,CASSFLTGGTEAFF
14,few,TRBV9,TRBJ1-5,CASSETTGPQPQHF
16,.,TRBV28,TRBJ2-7,CASSLLAQASSYEQYF
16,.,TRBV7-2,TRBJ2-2,CASSFFGGGITGELFF
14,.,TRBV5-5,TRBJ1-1,CASSRGQDPTEAFF
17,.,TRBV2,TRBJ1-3,CASIDIGRGQPGNTIYF
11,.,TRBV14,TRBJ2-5,CASSHGETQYF
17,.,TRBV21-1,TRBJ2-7,CASSLRAGVPMGYEQYF
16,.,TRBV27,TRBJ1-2,CASSRTGGTGNYGYTF
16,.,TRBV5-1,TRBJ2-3,CASSTLSGPSTDTQYF
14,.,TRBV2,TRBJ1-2,CASSGETGGLGYTF
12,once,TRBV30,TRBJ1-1,CAWSVIQGEAFF
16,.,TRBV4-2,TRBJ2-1,CASSHEGGLGVDEQFF
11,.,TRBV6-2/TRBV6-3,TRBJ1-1,CASSVASEAFF
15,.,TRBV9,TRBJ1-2,CASSPRTTGGYGYTF
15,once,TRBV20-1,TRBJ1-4,CSASPNDRGREKLFF
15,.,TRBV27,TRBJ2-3,CASSLGTGITDTQYF
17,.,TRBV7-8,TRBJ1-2,CASSPGTGTEFEGGYTF
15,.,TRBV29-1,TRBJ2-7,CSVMTPRQVSYEQYF
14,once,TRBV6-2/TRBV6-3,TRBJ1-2,CASSSTGWDYGYTF
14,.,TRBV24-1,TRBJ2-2,CATSDLSDTGELFF
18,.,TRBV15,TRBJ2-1,CATSRDLRGRPPYNEQFF
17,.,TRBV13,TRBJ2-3,CASSVALYPGGTDTQYF
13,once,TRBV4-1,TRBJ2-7,CASSQPTGDEQYF
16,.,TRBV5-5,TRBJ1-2,CASSFREGREGYGYTF
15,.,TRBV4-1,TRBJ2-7,CASSQVGTSPNEQYF
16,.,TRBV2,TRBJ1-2,CASTRDPRYGRDGYTF
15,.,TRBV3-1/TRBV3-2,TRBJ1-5,CASSQDLTGARPQHF
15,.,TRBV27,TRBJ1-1,CASSLFGEGNTEAFF
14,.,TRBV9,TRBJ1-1,CASSVSQGDTEAFF
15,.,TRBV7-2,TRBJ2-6,CASSLSAGGANVLTF
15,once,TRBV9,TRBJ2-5,CASSVVGGGGETQYF
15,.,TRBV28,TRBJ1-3,CASSNRGSSGNTIYF
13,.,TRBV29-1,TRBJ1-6,CSVGGTEGSPLHF
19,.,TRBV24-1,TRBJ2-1,CATSDPSAGLAGEGNEQFF
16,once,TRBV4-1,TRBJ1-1,CASSQGPDRGNTEAFF
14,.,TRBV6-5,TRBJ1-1,CASSPSLAIVGAFF
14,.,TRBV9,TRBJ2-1,CASSPPSGYNEQFF
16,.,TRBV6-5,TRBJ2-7,CASSYGGVRVSLEQYF
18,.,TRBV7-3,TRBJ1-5,CASSLRIRWSGSNQPQHF
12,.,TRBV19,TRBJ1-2,CASTNLRVSYTF
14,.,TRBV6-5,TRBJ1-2,CASSYTGGSYGYTF
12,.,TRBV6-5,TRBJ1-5,CASRGTGQPQHF
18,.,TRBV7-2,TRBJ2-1,CASSLPSGGQSSYNEQFF